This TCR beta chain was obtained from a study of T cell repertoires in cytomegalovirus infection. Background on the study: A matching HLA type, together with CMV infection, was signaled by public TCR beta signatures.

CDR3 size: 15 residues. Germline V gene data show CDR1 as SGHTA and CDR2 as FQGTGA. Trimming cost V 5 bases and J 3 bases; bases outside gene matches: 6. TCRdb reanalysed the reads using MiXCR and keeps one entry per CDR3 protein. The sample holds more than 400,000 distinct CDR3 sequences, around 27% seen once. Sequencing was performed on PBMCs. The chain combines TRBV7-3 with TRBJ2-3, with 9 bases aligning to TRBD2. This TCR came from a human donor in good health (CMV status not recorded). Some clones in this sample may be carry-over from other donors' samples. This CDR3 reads CASSARLAGTDTQYF. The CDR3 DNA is TGTGCCAGCAGCGCAAGGCTAGCGGGGACAGATACGCAGTATTTT. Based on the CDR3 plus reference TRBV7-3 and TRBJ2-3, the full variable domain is GAGVSQTPSNKVTEKGKYVELRCDPISGHTALYWYRQSLGQGPEFLIYFQGTGAADDSGLPNDRFFAVRPEGSVSTLKIQRTERGDSAVYLCASSARLAGTDTQYFGPGTRLTVL.